The 20 T cell receptor beta chains listed next were all sequenced from one sample in a study of T cells in Graves' hyperthyroidism and ophthalmopathy. Template material for amplifying TCR beta CDR3 regions consisted of RNA transcripts. The HTBI primer set drove a first-round RT-PCR of the TCR CDR3. TCRdb itself ran the multiplex PCR reads through MiXCR, one entry per CDR3 protein. The table shows about 250,000 distinct CDR3 sequences, with about 20% occurring only once. Sequencing was performed on blood. These receptors came from a man between 25 and 39 years old with Graves' ophthalmopathy.

The gene calls are TRBV27 and TRBJ1-1; no clear D. CDR1 and CDR2 from the germline V gene are MNHEY and SMNVEV (reference sequence). CDR3 length: 11 amino acids. Trimming took 7 bases from V and 11 from J, leaving 14 bases between them. CDR3 loop: CASTPRGLAFF. The CDR3 nucleotides read TGTGCCAGCACTCCGCGAGGGCTGGCTTTCTTT.

This clonotype appeared a few times. This chain connects TRBV19 to TRBJ2-7, with D possibly TRBD1 on 5 matching bases. The CDR3 totals 14 residues. Trimming removed 4 bases at V and 3 bases at J, with 13 bases between. CDR1 LNHDA and CDR2 SQIVND come from the germline V gene (reference sequence). As DNA, the CDR3 is TGTGCCAGTAGTAAAAAAGGACACCACTACGAGCAGTACTTC. Translation: CASSKKGHHYEQYF.

The chain is built from TRBV7-9 and TRBJ2-3; TRBD2 is a possible D gene (5 bases). The CDR3 is 16 residues long. Trimming cost V 1 base and J 0 bases, with 11 bases left between them. Germline CDR1 is SEHNR and CDR2 is FQNEAQ (reference sequence). CDR3 in amino acids: CASSLGLDSSTDTQYF. Written as DNA, the CDR3 is TGTGCCAGCAGCTTAGGGCTGGACTCTAGCACAGATACGCAGTATTTT.

Regarding this clonotype: At one end the junction does not follow the germline gene, possibly because of a read error. The chain carries TRBV7-9 and TRBJ2-2, with D perhaps TRBD2 (5 bases). The CDR3 has 15 residues. Germline values: CDR1 SEHNR, CDR2 FQNEAQ (reference sequence). The CDR3 sequence is CASSDYGLNTGELVF. The CDR3 DNA reads as TGTGCCAGCAGCGACTATGGACTGAACACCGGGGAGCTGGTTTTT.

The chain is built from TRBV5-6 and TRBJ2-7, with TRBD2 matching 7 bases. Germline V lookup: CDR1 SGHDT, CDR2 YYEEEE. The J segment lost 1 base and the V segment lost 3 bases, leaving 7 bases of the junction unmatched. This CDR3 has 15 residues. The CDR3 protein is CASSSPSGRSYEQYF. CDR3 DNA: TGTGCCAGCAGCTCTCCTAGCGGACGATCCTACGAGCAGTACTTC.

This chain links TRBV4-1 with TRBJ2-3; 9 bases are shared with TRBD2. Trimming removed 1 base from V and 5 bases from J; junction bases left unmatched: 1. Germline CDR1 reads MGHRA; CDR2 reads YSYEKL. This CDR3 contains 14 residues. CDR3 DNA sequence: TGCGCCAGCAGCCAAGGTAGCGGGAGAGATACGCAGTATTTT. Protein product: CASSQGSGRDTQYF.

This chain links TRBV29-1 with TRBJ2-6; no clear D. Germline CDR1 SQVTM, CDR2 ANQGSEA. The length of the CDR3 is 11 residues. V gave up 8 bases and J gave up 2 bases, with 4 bases separating them. CDR3 residues: CSIAGANVLTF. For the CDR3, the DNA is TGCAGCATTGCTGGGGCCAACGTCCTGACTTTC.

This clonotype was counted many times. This sequence joins TRBV2 and TRBJ2-5; tentative D call: TRBD2 (6 bases). This CDR3 is built from 14 residues. Trimming took 7 bases from V and 5 from J, leaving 17 bases between them. In germline, CDR1 is SNHLY, CDR2 FYNNEI. The CDR3 region is CASITSRGGETQYF. The CDR3 nucleotides are TGTGCCAGCATCACCAGCCGCGGAGGGGAGACCCAGTACTTC.

V usage is TRBV27 and J usage is TRBJ2-7; 8 bases align to TRBD1. The V gene end was trimmed by 4 bases and the J gene end by 1 base; junction bases not matched to a gene: 9. CDR3 length: 16 amino acids. Germline V gene lookup returns CDR1 MNHEY and CDR2 SMNVEV (reference sequence). CDR3 bases: TGTGCCAGCAGTTCTGTCGGACAGGGCCTTTCCTACGAGCAGTACTTC. It yields the protein CASSSVGQGLSYEQYF.

The rearrangement uses TRBV28 and TRBJ2-5; D possibly uses TRBD1 or TRBD2 (7 bases each). The CDR3 length is 14 residues. The V and J ends lost 3 bases and 5 bases respectively, with 13 bases between them. Germline CDR1 MDHEN, CDR2 SYDVKM. CDR3 coding DNA: TGTGCCAGCAGTTTGAGGGGGCGGGAGGAGACCCAGTACTTC. Translation gives CASSLRGREETQYF.

This clonotype was counted only a few times. The V and J genes are TRBV6-2 or TRBV6-3 and TRBJ1-1, with D possibly being TRBD1 (6 bases). V lost 2 bases to trimming and J lost 4 bases, with 17 bases between them. Germline assignment: CDR1 MNHEY and CDR2 SVGEGT. The CDR3 spans 16 residues. CDR3 bases: TGTGCCAGCAGTTACCCGCCCCAAGGGGGGAGCACTGAAGCTTTCTTT. This sequence encodes CASSYPPQGGSTEAFF.

The V call is TRBV25-1, the J call TRBJ2-1; D remains unclear. Trimming left V 1 base short and J 7 bases short, with 11 bases between. Germline CDR1 reads MGHDK; CDR2 reads SYGVNS. The CDR3 covers 14 residues. The CDR3 loop reads CASSEFVGSNEQFF. The CDR3, as DNA: TGTGCCAGCAGTGAATTTGTGGGTTCAAATGAGCAGTTCTTC.

The chain uses TRBV3-1 and TRBJ2-7; TRBD2 aligns across 11 bases. Looked up from germline, CDR1 is LGHDT and CDR2 is YNNKEL (reference sequence). J was trimmed by 5 bases and V by 5 bases; bases with no gene match: 5. The length of the CDR3 is 14 residues. The CDR3 region is CASSYRGLADEQYF. The CDR3 DNA follows: TGTGCCAGCAGCTACAGGGGACTAGCGGACGAGCAGTACTTC.

This clonotype was seen ten or more times. The chain recombines TRBV3-1 with TRBJ1-2; D gene ambiguous. Germline CDR1 LGHDT, CDR2 YNNKEL (reference sequence). The V gene lost 3 bases and the J gene lost 4 bases, with 12 bases spanning the gap. The CDR3 runs to 14 residues. CDR3 bases: TGTGCCAGCAGCCATCAGGAGGGCCTCTATGGCTACACCTTC. Its protein is CASSHQEGLYGYTF.

The chain combines TRBV2 with TRBJ1-1; D unclear. V was shortened by 7 bases and J by 1 base, with 7 bases between the two germline ends. The germline V gene encodes CDR1 SNHLY and CDR2 FYNNEI. This CDR3 contains 12 residues. CDR3 loop: CASKKANTEAFF. CDR3 DNA: TGTGCCAGCAAAAAAGCGAACACTGAAGCTTTCTTT.

In its sample, this clonotype was seen many times. The gene calls are TRBV6-1 and TRBJ2-7, with D perhaps given as TRBD1 or TRBD2 (5 bases each). The CDR3 consists of 13 residues. The ends were cut back, 7 bases at V and 0 bases at J, with 10 bases in the middle. Germline V gene lookup returns CDR1 MNHNS and CDR2 SASEGT. The CDR3, as DNA: TGTGCCAGCACCCCGGGACCCTCCTACGAGCAGTACTTC. This translates into CASTPGPSYEQYF.

This clonotype was recorded a few times. CDR3 sequence (DNA): TGCGCCAGCAGCCCGGGACTAGCGGAACCTCTTAGCACAGATACGCAGTATTTT. Residues: CASSPGLAEPLSTDTQYF. V usage is TRBV5-1 and J usage is TRBJ2-3; 11 bases are shared with TRBD2. The CDR3 loop spans 18 amino acids. The J segment lost 0 bases and the V segment lost 4 bases, leaving 10 bases of the junction unmatched. Germline V gene lookup returns CDR1 SGHRS and CDR2 YFSETQ.

This clonotype has only a few counts. This chain links TRBV30 with TRBJ1-1, with TRBD1 matching 9 bases. This CDR3 spans 17 amino acids. The junction had 19 bases not matched to a gene; V was cut back by 5 bases and J by 6 bases. The germline gives CDR1 GTSNPN, CDR2 SVGIG (reference sequence). CDR3 DNA sequence: TGTGCCTGGGGCCCGGGGACAGGGAGTAGTCGGAGTGCTGAAGCTTTCTTT. It yields the protein CAWGPGTGSSRSAEAFF.

Concerning this clonotype itself: It is unclear where the CDR3 begins or ends on the DNA, so no DNA is shown, and the CDR3 is as TCRdb lists it. The V and J genes are TRBV11-1 and TRBJ2-1; TRBD2 was called by the table and not checked on the DNA. With termini counted, the CDR3 has 21 amino acids. CDR1 is SGHAT, CDR2 FQDESV, per germline (reference sequence). CDR3: CASSFYICSVDGLATDNEQFF.

V gene TRBV19 combines with J gene TRBJ2-7; D is perhaps TRBD2 (5 bases). The CDR3 contains 15 residues. Germline V gene data show CDR1 as LNHDA and CDR2 as SQIVND (reference sequence). V was trimmed by 3 bases and J by 1 base, leaving 13 bases between them. This chain's CDR3 is CASSIYVGKSYEQYF. CDR3 in DNA: TGTGCCAGTAGTATTTATGTCGGGAAATCCTACGAGCAGTACTTC.